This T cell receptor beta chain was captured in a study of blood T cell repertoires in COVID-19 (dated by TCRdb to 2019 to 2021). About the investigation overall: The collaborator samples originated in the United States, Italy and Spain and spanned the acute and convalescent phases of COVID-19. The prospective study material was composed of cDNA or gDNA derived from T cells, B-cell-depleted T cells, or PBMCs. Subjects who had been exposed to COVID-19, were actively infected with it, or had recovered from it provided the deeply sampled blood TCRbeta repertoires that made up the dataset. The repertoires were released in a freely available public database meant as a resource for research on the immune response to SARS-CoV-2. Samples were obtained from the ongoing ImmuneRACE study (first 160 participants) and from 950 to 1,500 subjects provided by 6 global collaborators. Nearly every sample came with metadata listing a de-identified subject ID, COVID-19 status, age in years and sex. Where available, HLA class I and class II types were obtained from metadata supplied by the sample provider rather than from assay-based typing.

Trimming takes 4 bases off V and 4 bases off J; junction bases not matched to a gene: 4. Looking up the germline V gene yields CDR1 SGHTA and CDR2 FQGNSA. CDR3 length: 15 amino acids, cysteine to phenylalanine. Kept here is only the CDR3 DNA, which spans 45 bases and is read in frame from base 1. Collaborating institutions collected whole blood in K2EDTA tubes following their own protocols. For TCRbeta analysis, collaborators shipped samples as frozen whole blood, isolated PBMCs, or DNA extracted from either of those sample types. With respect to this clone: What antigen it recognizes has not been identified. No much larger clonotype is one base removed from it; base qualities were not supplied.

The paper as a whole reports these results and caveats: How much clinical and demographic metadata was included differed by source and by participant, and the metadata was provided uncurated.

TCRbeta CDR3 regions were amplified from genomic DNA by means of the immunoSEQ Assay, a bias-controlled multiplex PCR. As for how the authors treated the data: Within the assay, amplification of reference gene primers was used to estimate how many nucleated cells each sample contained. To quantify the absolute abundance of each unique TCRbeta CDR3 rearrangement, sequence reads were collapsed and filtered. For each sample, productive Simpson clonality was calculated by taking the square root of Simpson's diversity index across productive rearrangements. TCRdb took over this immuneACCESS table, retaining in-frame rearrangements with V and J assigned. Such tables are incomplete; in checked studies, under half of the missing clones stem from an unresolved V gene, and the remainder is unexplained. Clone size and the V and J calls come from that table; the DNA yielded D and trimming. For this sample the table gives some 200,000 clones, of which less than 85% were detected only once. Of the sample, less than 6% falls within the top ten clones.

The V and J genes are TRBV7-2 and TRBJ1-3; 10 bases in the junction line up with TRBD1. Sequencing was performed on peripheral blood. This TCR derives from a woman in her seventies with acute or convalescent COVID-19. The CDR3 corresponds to CASSSRTGGGNTIYF. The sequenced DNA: TGTGCCAGCAGCTCTCGGACAGGGGGAGGAAACACCATATATTTT.